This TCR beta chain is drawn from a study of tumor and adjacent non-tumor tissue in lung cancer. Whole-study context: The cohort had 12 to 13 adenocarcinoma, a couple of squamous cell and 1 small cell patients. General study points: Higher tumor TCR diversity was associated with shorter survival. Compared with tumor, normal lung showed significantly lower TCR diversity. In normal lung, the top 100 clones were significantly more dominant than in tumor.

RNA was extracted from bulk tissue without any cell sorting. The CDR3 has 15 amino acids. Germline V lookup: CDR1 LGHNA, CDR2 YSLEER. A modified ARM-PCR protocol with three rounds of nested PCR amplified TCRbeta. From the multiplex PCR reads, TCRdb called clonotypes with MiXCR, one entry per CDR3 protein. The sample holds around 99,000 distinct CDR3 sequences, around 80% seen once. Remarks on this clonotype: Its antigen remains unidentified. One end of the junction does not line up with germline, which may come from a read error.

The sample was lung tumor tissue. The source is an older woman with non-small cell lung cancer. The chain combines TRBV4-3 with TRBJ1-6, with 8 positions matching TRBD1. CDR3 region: CASSPSDRGNSPLHF. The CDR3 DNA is TGCGCTAGCAGCCCCAGTGACAGGGGAAATTCACCCCTCCACTTT.